This entry describes one TCR beta chain. Its cognate antigen is unknown. The data were taken from a study of cytomegalovirus exposure and HLA in healthy donors. It was the approximately 110-subject validation cohort, separate from the approximately 690-subject first cohort, to which the donors belonged. V was clipped by 7 bases and J by 4 bases, with 16 bases between them. CDR1 LNHDA and CDR2 SQIVND come from the germline V gene (reference sequence). The CDR3 is made up of 15 amino acids. General observations from the study: The classifier was said to identify cytomegalovirus status with high specificity and sensitivity.

Sequencing used immunoSEQ multiplex PCR; TCRdb keeps in-frame clones, though not all of them. Of approximately 200,000 clones detected, 84% appear once; the ten largest clones hold roughly 7.5%. This TCR came from a man between 18 and 35 years old in good health and CMV-seropositive. The sequencing sample was made of PBMCs. The chain carries TRBV19 and TRBJ2-2, with TRBD2 as a possible D gene (6 bases). The CDR3 loop reads CASNQQRASTGELFF. The CDR3 region has the DNA TGTGCCAGTAACCAGCAGCGGGCGTCCACCGGGGAGCTGTTTTTT.